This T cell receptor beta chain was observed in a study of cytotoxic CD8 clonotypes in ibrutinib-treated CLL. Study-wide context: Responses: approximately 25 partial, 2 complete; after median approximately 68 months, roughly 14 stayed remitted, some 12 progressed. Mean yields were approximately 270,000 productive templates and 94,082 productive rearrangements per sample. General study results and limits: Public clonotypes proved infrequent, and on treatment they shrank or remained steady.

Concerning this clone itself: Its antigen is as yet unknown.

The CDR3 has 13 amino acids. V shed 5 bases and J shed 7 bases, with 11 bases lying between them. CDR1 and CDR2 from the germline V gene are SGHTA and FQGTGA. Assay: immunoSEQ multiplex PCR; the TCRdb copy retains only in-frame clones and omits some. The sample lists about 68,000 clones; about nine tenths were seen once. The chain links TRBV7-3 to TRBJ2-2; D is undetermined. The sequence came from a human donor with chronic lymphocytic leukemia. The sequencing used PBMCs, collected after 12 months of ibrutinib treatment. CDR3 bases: TGTGCCAGCAGCCCCTTCGTAGGCGGGGAGCTGTTTTTT. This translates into CASSPFVGGELFF.